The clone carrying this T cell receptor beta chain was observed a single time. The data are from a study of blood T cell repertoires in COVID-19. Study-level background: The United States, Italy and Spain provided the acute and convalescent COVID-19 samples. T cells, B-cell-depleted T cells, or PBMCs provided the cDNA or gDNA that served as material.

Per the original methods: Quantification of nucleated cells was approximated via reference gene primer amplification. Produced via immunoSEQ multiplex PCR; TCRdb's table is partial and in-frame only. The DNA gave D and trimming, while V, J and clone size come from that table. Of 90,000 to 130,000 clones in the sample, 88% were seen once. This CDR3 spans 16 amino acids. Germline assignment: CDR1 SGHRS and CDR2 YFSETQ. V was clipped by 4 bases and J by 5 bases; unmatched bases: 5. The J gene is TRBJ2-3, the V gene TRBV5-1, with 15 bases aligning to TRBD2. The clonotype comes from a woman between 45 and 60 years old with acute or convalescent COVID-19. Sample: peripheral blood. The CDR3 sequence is CASSPGLAGGIDTQYF. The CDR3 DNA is TGCGCCAGCAGCCCTGGACTAGCGGGAGGGATAGATACGCAGTATTTT.